This T cell receptor (beta chain) comes out of a study of CD8 T cells in Susac syndrome. J gave up 5 bases and V 5 bases, and 13 bases lay outside the gene matches. CDR3 length: 16 residues. This clonotype was counted only a few times. The authors reverse transcribed roughly 0.5 to 1 ug RNA with random hexamers. One entry per CDR3 protein, called by TCRdb with MiXCR from the immunoSEQ multiplex PCR reads. The sample holds 150,000 to 200,000 distinct CDR3 sequences, around 93% seen once. This chain joins TRBV12-3 or TRBV12-4 and TRBJ2-7; 9 nucleotides align to TRBD1. What was sequenced was CD4+ T cells from PBMCs. The sequence came from a human donor in good health. CDR3 DNA: TGTGCCAGCAGTCCCGGGACAGGGTTTGTGTCGGACGAGCAGTACTTC. Its protein product is CASSPGTGFVSDEQYF.